The rows below give T cell receptor beta chains drawn from one sample of a study of T-cell memory formation after mild COVID-19. TCRdb re-derived calls from the 5' RACE reads in MiXCR, one entry per CDR3 protein. The sample holds around 83,000 distinct CDR3 sequences; roughly 25% are singletons and the top ten take 42%. Material: PBMCs or a T cell subset sorted from them (not recorded which). The receptors come from a young man who had mild COVID-19 (a few samples of this study predate the infection). Cell type and time point are not known. Both conserved end residues are part of each CDR3. D genes are given only for firm matches. Size tells how often a clone was seen (once, few, many) or the class of an expanded clone, and some rows leave it out.

J	size	V	D	CDR3	DNA
TRBJ2-5	few	TRBV27	.	CASSRRSSLETQYF	TGTGCCAGCAGTCGTAGGTCCAGCTTGGAGACCCAGTACTTC
TRBJ1-1	.	TRBV19	TRBD1	CASSIGTGVITEAFF	TGTGCCAGTAGTATCGGGACAGGGGTGATCACTGAAGCTTTCTTT
TRBJ2-2	few	TRBV3-1	.	CASSQDRELFF	TGTGCCAGCAGCCAAGATCGGGAGCTGTTTTTT
TRBJ2-2	many	TRBV7-2	.	CASSLTNTGELFF	TGTGCCAGCAGCTTAACGAACACCGGGGAGCTGTTTTTT
TRBJ2-1	few	TRBV7-9	.	CASTPEGQGENNEQFF	TGTGCCAGCACACCCGAGGGGCAGGGAGAGAACAATGAGCAGTTCTTC
TRBJ2-7	.	TRBV6-2/TRBV6-3	.	CASSYGQEQYF	TGTGCCAGCAGTTACGGGCAGGAGCAGTACTTC
TRBJ2-1	few	TRBV12-3/TRBV12-4	.	CASSFSSGYNEQFF	TGTGCCAGCAGTTTTTCGTCGGGTTACAATGAGCAGTTCTTC
TRBJ1-2	.	TRBV12-3/TRBV12-4	.	CASSAQIGDRGYTF	TGTGCCAGCAGTGCTCAGATAGGGGATAGAGGCTACACCTTC
TRBJ1-2	.	TRBV12-3/TRBV12-4	.	CASSPVGAADGYTF	TGTGCCAGCAGCCCAGTTGGGGCCGCGGATGGCTACACCTTC
TRBJ2-7	few	TRBV4-1	.	CASSQEAGVYEQYF	TGCGCCAGCAGCCAAGAGGCAGGGGTGTACGAGCAGTACTTC
TRBJ2-5	once	TRBV12-3/TRBV12-4	TRBD2	CASSSSGGAPGTQYF	TGTGCCAGCAGCTCTAGCGGGGGGGCCCCCGGGACCCAGTACTTC
TRBJ1-5	.	TRBV6-4	TRBD1	CASSRQGGQPQHF	TGTGCCAGCAGTCGACAGGGCGGGCAGCCCCAGCATTTT
TRBJ2-3	few	TRBV25-1	.	CASSETRHTQYF	TGTGCCAGCAGTGAAACCCGCCATACGCAGTATTTT
TRBJ2-7	.	TRBV11-2	TRBD1	CASSLDQAGGDEQYF	TGTGCCAGCAGCTTAGATCAGGCAGGGGGTGACGAGCAGTACTTC
TRBJ2-7	.	TRBV4-3	.	CASSQDEEGSYEQYF	TGCGCCAGCAGCCAAGACGAGGAAGGGTCCTACGAGCAGTACTTC
TRBJ1-1	.	TRBV29-1	.	CSVYDTMNTEAFF	TGCAGCGTTTATGACACAATGAACACTGAAGCTTTCTTT
TRBJ2-7	.	TRBV10-1	.	CASSEDGSYEQYF	TGCGCCAGCAGTGAGGACGGCAGCTACGAGCAGTACTTC
TRBJ2-2	.	TRBV10-3	.	CASTGDIPFGELFF	TGTGCATCGACGGGCGACATCCCCTTCGGGGAGCTGTTTTTT
TRBJ1-1	.	TRBV7-9	.	CASSSANEAFF	TGTGCCAGCAGCTCGGCCAATGAAGCTTTCTTT
TRBJ2-6	.	TRBV4-1	.	CASSQDGGGFGANVLTF	TGCGCCAGCAGCCAAGATGGTGGAGGGTTTGGGGCCAACGTCCTGACTTTC
TRBJ2-3	.	TRBV10-3	TRBD2	CAISESSGGVTDTQYF	TGTGCCATCAGTGAGTCTAGCGGGGGCGTCACAGATACGCAGTATTTT
TRBJ2-1	.	TRBV28	TRBD2	CASSPDLAGEDNEQFF	TGTGCCAGCAGTCCAGACCTAGCGGGGGAGGACAATGAGCAGTTCTTC
TRBJ2-3	.	TRBV18	.	CASSPPLPARDTDTQYF	TGTGCCAGCTCACCACCGTTACCGGCCCGTGATACAGATACGCAGTATTTT
TRBJ2-3	few	TRBV11-2	TRBD2	CASSWTSGAADTQYF	TGTGCCAGCAGCTGGACTAGCGGGGCTGCAGATACGCAGTATTTT
TRBJ2-5	.	TRBV7-9	TRBD1	CASSLVSGGVETQYF	TGTGCCAGCAGCTTAGTATCAGGGGGCGTCGAGACCCAGTACTTC
TRBJ1-1	.	TRBV29-1	.	CSVEDGRGRWEKAFF	TGCAGCGTTGAAGATGGCAGGGGCCGGTGGGAAAAAGCTTTCTTT
TRBJ1-1	.	TRBV5-1	TRBD1	CASSWTGSTEAFF	TGCGCCAGCAGCTGGACAGGGAGCACTGAAGCTTTCTTT
TRBJ2-3	.	TRBV5-1	.	CASSPNRAVQYF	TGCGCCAGCAGCCCCAACAGGGCTGTGCAGTATTTT
TRBJ2-5	.	TRBV9	.	CASSVGIGTSTAETQYF	TGTGCCAGCAGCGTAGGGATTGGGACCTCTACCGCGGAGACCCAGTACTTC
TRBJ2-2	.	TRBV12-3/TRBV12-4	.	CASNPSGGLTGELFF	TGTGCCAGCAACCCATCCGGTGGTCTCACCGGGGAGCTGTTTTTT
TRBJ2-2	few	TRBV4-2	.	CASSQDLRGTGELFF	TGTGCCAGCAGCCAAGATCTCAGAGGAACCGGGGAGCTGTTTTTT
TRBJ2-1	.	TRBV7-6	TRBD2	CASSRRTSLHEQFF	TGTGCCAGCAGTCGCCGGACTAGCCTCCATGAGCAGTTCTTC
TRBJ1-1	.	TRBV6-5	.	CASSSPGPNTEAFF	TGTGCCAGCAGTTCCCCGGGCCCGAACACTGAAGCTTTCTTT
TRBJ1-2	few	TRBV15	.	CATSRDRWVPNYGYTF	TGTGCCACCAGCAGAGATCGTTGGGTTCCTAACTATGGCTACACCTTC
TRBJ2-7	.	TRBV11-3	.	CASSPHLNGEQYF	TGTGCCAGCAGCCCTCACCTGAATGGCGAGCAGTACTTC
TRBJ2-5	.	TRBV5-8	TRBD2	CASSFGTSGQETQYF	TGTGCCAGCAGCTTCGGTACTAGCGGACAAGAGACCCAGTACTTC
TRBJ2-2	.	TRBV28	TRBD2	CASSFVRVSGGLNTGELFF	TGTGCCAGCAGTTTCGTCCGGGTTAGCGGGGGATTAAACACCGGGGAGCTGTTTTTT
TRBJ1-5	few	TRBV7-9	TRBD1	CASSFDRVNQPQHF	TGTGCCAGCAGTTTCGACAGGGTGAATCAGCCCCAGCATTTT
TRBJ1-5	few	TRBV7-9	.	CASSLENQPQHF	TGTGCCAGCAGCCTTGAGAATCAGCCCCAGCATTTT
TRBJ2-7	.	TRBV4-1	TRBD2	CASKPLRGGSYEQYF	TGCGCCAGCAAGCCCCTGCGGGGGGGCTCCTACGAGCAGTACTTC
TRBJ2-1	few	TRBV7-2	.	CASSLVGHPEQFF	TGTGCCAGCAGCTTAGTCGGCCATCCTGAGCAGTTCTTC
TRBJ1-5	few	TRBV6-6	.	CASSYRNQPQHF	TGTGCCAGCAGTTACAGAAATCAGCCCCAGCATTTT
TRBJ2-2	.	TRBV4-3	.	CASSQDRLAGELFF	TGCGCCAGCAGCCAAGATAGACTAGCCGGGGAGCTGTTTTTT
TRBJ1-1	.	TRBV20-1	.	CSALRDLTEAFF	TGCAGTGCTCTCAGGGACCTCACTGAAGCTTTCTTT
TRBJ2-5	few	TRBV7-9	TRBD2	CASSVTGGQQTQYF	TGTGCCAGCAGCGTAACGGGGGGGCAGCAGACCCAGTACTTC
TRBJ1-2	once	TRBV5-6	.	CASSLVGYYGYTF	TGTGCCAGCAGCTTGGTGGGGTACTATGGCTACACCTTC
TRBJ1-4	few	TRBV7-2	TRBD1	CASSLEAGGIGKLFF	TGTGCCAGCAGCTTAGAGGCAGGGGGCATCGGAAAACTGTTTTTT
TRBJ2-3	once	TRBV7-3	.	CASRLGLQDTQYF	TGTGCCAGCAGGCTGGGGCTGCAAGATACGCAGTATTTT
TRBJ1-1	few	TRBV20-1	.	CSARVGSFTEAFF	TGCAGTGCTAGAGTAGGGAGCTTCACTGAAGCTTTCTTT
TRBJ2-4	.	TRBV12-3/TRBV12-4	.	CASSLGPQGDIQYF	TGTGCCAGCAGTCTAGGACCTCAAGGGGACATTCAGTACTTC
TRBJ2-3	.	TRBV14	.	CASSQDAFSTDTQYF	TGTGCCAGCAGCCAAGATGCATTTTCCACAGATACGCAGTATTTT
TRBJ2-7	few	TRBV4-1	.	CASSPEGGAYEQYF	TGCGCCAGCAGCCCCGAGGGGGGGGCGTACGAGCAGTACTTC
TRBJ1-2	.	TRBV12-3/TRBV12-4	.	CASSLSQNYGYTF	TGTGCCAGCAGTTTGAGCCAAAACTATGGCTACACCTTC
TRBJ1-1	.	TRBV7-9	.	CASSLGDKLNTEAFF	TGTGCCAGCAGCCTAGGGGACAAACTGAACACTGAAGCTTTCTTT
TRBJ2-1	.	TRBV15	.	CATIDRTYGNEQFF	TGTGCCACCATTGACAGAACCTATGGGAATGAGCAGTTCTTC
TRBJ1-1	.	TRBV5-1	.	CASSLQGVFDTEAFF	TGCGCCAGCAGCTTACAGGGTGTCTTCGACACTGAAGCTTTCTTT
TRBJ1-1	few	TRBV4-1	.	CASSQDLGLNTEAFF	TGCGCCAGCAGCCAAGATCTCGGACTGAACACTGAAGCTTTCTTT
TRBJ1-5	.	TRBV7-9	.	CASSPSNQPQHF	TGTGCCAGCAGCCCGAGCAATCAGCCCCAGCATTTT